What follows is one T cell receptor (beta chain) and its context. This entry comes from a study of blood T cell repertoires in COVID-19. CDR3 length equals 15 residues. V lost 6 bases to trimming and J lost 2 bases; unmatched junction nucleotides: 5. CDR1 SNHLY and CDR2 FYNNEI come from the germline V gene. As handled by the study authors: For nucleated cells, counts were estimated from reference gene primer amplification. Data came from immunoSEQ multiplex PCR; TCRdb stores just in-frame clones and leaves some out. The V and J calls and clone size were taken over from that table, and D and trimming were inferred from the DNA. The sample holds roughly 250,000 clones; roughly 82% are singletons and the top ten take approximately 5%.

This sequence was found in a woman aged 80 or over with active or convalescent COVID-19. The sequenced sample consisted of peripheral blood. The chain has TRBV2 and TRBJ2-1; the match to TRBD1 covers 9 bases. The DNA of the CDR3 is TGTGCCAGCAGGCCGACAGGGGGAGCCTACAATGAGCAGTTCTTC. This gives the protein CASRPTGGAYNEQFF.